These 26 T cell receptor beta chains were sequenced from one sample in a study of blood T cell repertoires in COVID-19. Sequencing was performed with immunoSEQ multiplex PCR; in TCRdb, only in-frame clones are kept and a portion is missing. The sample holds about 240,000 clones; 85% are singletons and the top ten take 5.5% to 8%. Sequencing was carried out using peripheral blood. The source is a woman aged 55-69 years with active or convalescent COVID-19.

The rearrangement joins TRBV7-3 to TRBJ2-7; possible D gene TRBD1, 6 bases. The germline CDR1 and CDR2 sequences are SGHTA and FQGTGA. The CDR3 consists of 13 residues. V gave up 5 bases and J gave up 2 bases, with 10 bases separating them. In DNA, the CDR3 is TGTGCCAGCAGCCAGGACAGAACCTACGAGCAGTACTTC. The encoded protein is CASSQDRTYEQYF. Full variable domain (rest looked up from reference TRBV7-3 and TRBJ2-7): GAGVSQTPSNKVTEKGKYVELRCDPISGHTALYWYRQSLGQGPEFLIYFQGTGAADDSGLPNDRFFAVRPEGSVSTLKIQRTERGDSAVYLCASSQDRTYEQYFGPGTRLTVT.

V usage is TRBV28 and J usage is TRBJ1-1; weak D call: TRBD1 (5 bases). V was trimmed by 7 bases and J by 1 base, leaving 10 bases between them. The CDR3 covers 13 residues. Germline values: CDR1 MDHEN, CDR2 SYDVKM. The CDR3 coding sequence is TGTGCCAGCACCCCGACAGCGAACACTGAAGCTTTCTTT. This encodes CASTPTANTEAFF.

This rearrangement joins TRBV10-3 to TRBJ2-7; 11 bases agree with TRBD1. With 6 bases clipped from V and 4 bases from J, the junction kept 5 bases outside the gene matches. The V gene's germline CDR1 is ENHRY and CDR2 SYGVKD. The CDR3 consists of 14 residues. The CDR3 DNA reads TGTGCCATCAGCGGGACAGGGGGACGGTACGAGCAGTACTTC. Its protein is CAISGTGGRYEQYF.

The J gene is TRBJ1-1, the V gene TRBV3-1 (or the pseudogene TRBV3-2), with TRBD1 as a possible D gene (6 bases). Trimming shortened V by 3 bases and J by 1 base, and 12 bases separated the two germline ends. Germline V gene lookup returns CDR1 LGHDT and CDR2 YNNKEL (reference sequence). The CDR3 extends over 15 amino acids. CDR3 amino acids: CASSQGHLGNTEAFF. The CDR3 bases are TGTGCCAGCAGCCAGGGACACCTGGGGAACACTGAAGCTTTCTTT.

This clone was found a few times. The genes are TRBV19 and TRBJ1-5; 9 bases align to TRBD1. V trimming: 8 bases; J trimming: 8 bases; junction bases outside the gene matches: 13. Germline lookup yields CDR1 LNHDA and CDR2 SQIVND (reference sequence). CDR3 size: 15 residues. DNA for the CDR3: TGTGCCAGTTCCTTGGGACAGGGAAACGGTAAGCCCCAGCATTTT. Translated, it gives CASSLGQGNGKPQHF. The full variable domain, in which reference TRBV19 and TRBJ1-5 provide the parts outside the CDR3, is DGGITQSPKYLFRKEGQNVTLSCEQNLNHDAMYWYRQDPGQGLRLIYYSQIVNDFQKGDIAEGYSVSREKKESFPLTVTSAQKNPTAFYLCASSLGQGNGKPQHFGDGTRLSIL.

The genes are TRBV3-1 (or the pseudogene TRBV3-2) and TRBJ2-5; 9 bases align to TRBD2. Germline CDR1 and CDR2: LGHDT and YNNKEL (reference sequence). The CDR3 is made up of 18 amino acids. With 4 bases clipped from V and 4 bases from J, the junction kept 16 bases outside the gene matches. CDR3 in amino acids: CASSPLKPGLAAGETQYF. CDR3 sequence (DNA): TGTGCCAGCAGCCCTCTCAAACCGGGACTAGCTGCTGGAGAGACCCAGTACTTC.

CDR3 bases: TGTGCCATCAGTGGAGGCAGGGGGCGCGCGAACACCGGGGAGCTGTTTTTT. Translated, it gives CAISGGRGRANTGELFF. J is TRBJ2-2 and V is TRBV10-3; 8 bases are a match to TRBD1. Trimming at V came to 4 bases and at J to 0 bases, leaving 7 bases not matched to a gene. Looked up from germline, CDR1 is ENHRY and CDR2 is SYGVKD. There are 17 residues in the CDR3.

The V call is TRBV28, the J call TRBJ1-2; no clear D. From germline, CDR1 is MDHEN and CDR2 SYDVKM. The CDR3 is made up of 14 amino acids. Trimming removed 4 bases at V and 5 bases at J, with 14 bases between. CDR3 amino acids: CASSSGTTNYGYTF. The CDR3 DNA reads TGTGCCAGCAGTTCGGGAACAACGAATTATGGCTACACCTTC.

The genes are TRBV6-6 and TRBJ2-7; no clear D gene. Germline loops: CDR1 MNHNY, CDR2 SVGAGI (reference sequence). This CDR3 contains 14 residues. The ends were cut back, 2 bases at V and 2 bases at J, with 10 bases in the middle. The CDR3 coding sequence is TGTGCCAGCAGTTACCGCCGGGTCACCTACGAGCAGTACGTC. Translation gives CASSYRRVTYEQYV.

Worth noting for this clone: At one end the junction does not follow the germline gene, possibly because of a read error. The chain is built from TRBV19 and TRBJ1-1, with D perhaps TRBD1 (5 bases). The CDR3 is 15 amino acids. CDR1 is LNHDA and CDR2 is SQIVND in the germline V gene (reference sequence). CDR3 sequence: CVSSIYPRVGTEAFF. CDR3 sequence (DNA): TGTGTCAGTAGTATATATCCCAGGGTGGGCACTGAAGCTTTCTTT. The full variable domain, in which reference TRBV19 and TRBJ1-1 provide the parts outside the CDR3, is DGGITQSPKYLFRKEGQNVTLSCEQNLNHDAMYWYRQDPGQGLRLIYYSQIVNDFQKGDIAEGYSVSREKKESFPLTVTSAQKNPTAFYLCVSSIYPRVGTEAFFGQGTRLTVV.

The J gene is TRBJ2-5, the V gene TRBV11-3, with D possibly being TRBD1 (5 bases). Germline V CDR1 and CDR2: SGHNT, YENEEA. This CDR3 has 13 amino acids. V was shortened by 0 bases and J by 3 bases, with 5 bases between the two germline ends. The CDR3 loop reads CASSLDREETQYF. DNA for the CDR3: TGTGCCAGCAGCTTAGACAGGGAAGAGACCCAGTACTTC.

This clone was counted between two and nine times. The rearrangement joins TRBV24-1 to TRBJ2-3; 10 bases agree with TRBD2. V lost 6 bases to trimming and J lost 3 bases; unmatched junction nucleotides: 8. CDR1 KGHDR and CDR2 SFDVKD come from the germline V gene. The CDR3 covers 16 residues. CDR3 nucleotides: TGTGCCACCAGTTCCCCGGCTAGCGGGAGTACAGATACGCAGTATTTT. Amino acids: CATSSPASGSTDTQYF.

The chain couples TRBV11-2 to TRBJ1-5; weak D call: TRBD1 (6 bases). The V end was cut by 5 bases, the J end by 6 bases, with 14 bases between. Germline CDR1 is SGHAT and CDR2 is FQNNGV. This CDR3 contains 14 residues. The CDR3 spells CASSPNRVGQPQHF. The DNA of the CDR3 is TGTGCCAGCAGCCCTAACAGGGTCGGTCAGCCCCAGCATTTT.

The DNA of the CDR3 is TGCGCCAGCAGCTTGGACGGGGAAGTCTACGAGCAGTACGTC. This encodes CASSLDGEVYEQYV. This chain connects TRBV5-1 to TRBJ2-7; TRBD2 might be the D (5 bases). Germline V lookup: CDR1 SGHRS, CDR2 YFSETQ. The CDR3 runs 14 residues. V was trimmed by 0 bases and J by 3 bases, leaving 10 bases between them.

The genes are TRBV5-6 and TRBJ1-5, with TRBD1 as a possible D gene (6 bases). There are 15 residues in the CDR3. V lost 3 bases, J lost 1 base, and 11 bases lay in between. Germline V gives CDR1 SGHDT, CDR2 YYEEEE. As DNA, the CDR3 is TGTGCCAGCAGCTCGGGACACCGGAGCAATCAGCCCCAGCATTTT. Translating it yields CASSSGHRSNQPQHF.

The chain combines TRBV6-5 with TRBJ1-1; 7 bases line up with TRBD1. This CDR3 region has 14 residues. In germline, CDR1 is MNHEY, CDR2 SVGAGI. V shed 6 bases, J shed 3 bases, and the junction held 7 bases outside the gene matches. The CDR3 sequence is CASRSGQSHTEAFF. The CDR3 coding sequence is TGTGCCAGCAGATCGGGACAGTCCCACACTGAAGCTTTCTTT.

V gene TRBV3-1 (or the pseudogene TRBV3-2) combines with J gene TRBJ1-3, with 11 bases matching TRBD1. This CDR3 has 17 amino acids. Trimming cost V 0 bases and J 3 bases; bases outside gene matches: 4. CDR1 is LGHDT, CDR2 YNNKEL, per germline (reference sequence). The CDR3 here is CASSQELGTGGGNTIYF. In nucleotides, the CDR3 is TGTGCCAGCAGCCAAGAGCTCGGGACAGGGGGTGGAAACACCATATATTTT.

This chain joins TRBV2 and TRBJ1-4; the D gene is possibly TRBD1 (5 bases). V was trimmed by 9 bases and J by 7 bases, leaving 21 bases between them. The CDR3 totals 15 residues. CDR1 and CDR2 from the germline V gene are SNHLY and FYNNEI. The CDR3 loop reads CASAALREASEKLFF. The CDR3 region has the DNA TGTGCCAGTGCAGCCCTCAGGGAGGCCAGTGAAAAACTGTTTTTT.

J is TRBJ2-3 and V is TRBV10-1; 7 nucleotides match TRBD2. The V gene's germline CDR1 is WNHNN and CDR2 SYGVQD (reference sequence). V trimming: 3 bases; J trimming: 2 bases; junction bases outside the gene matches: 5. This CDR3 is built from 15 residues. DNA of the CDR3: TGCGCCAGCAGTGACCTAGCGGATCCCACAGATACGCAGTATTTT. Residues: CASSDLADPTDTQYF.

V gene TRBV5-6 combines with J gene TRBJ2-1, with D hard to call. Trimming stripped 0 bases from V and 10 bases from J, with 8 bases between. The CDR3 is made up of 12 amino acids. The germline V gene encodes CDR1 SGHDT and CDR2 YYEEEE. CDR3 in DNA: TGTGCCAGCAGCTTGGACCGTGGCGAGCAGTTCTTC. Protein: CASSLDRGEQFF. Together with reference TRBV5-6 and TRBJ2-1, the CDR3 gives the full variable domain: DAGVTQSPTHLIKTRGQQVTLRCSPKSGHDTVSWYQQALGQGPQFIFQYYEEEERQRGNFPDRFSGHQFPNYSSELNVNALLLGDSALYLCASSLDRGEQFFGPGTRLTVL.

DNA of the CDR3: TGTGCCAGCAGCGGACAGGGGTCCATTCCCCGCGGAAATGAGCAGTTCTTC. Its protein is CASSGQGSIPRGNEQFF. The V and J genes are TRBV9 and TRBJ2-1; 8 nucleotides align to TRBD1. The CDR3 contains 17 residues. Germline V gene lookup returns CDR1 SGDLS and CDR2 YYNGEE. After removal of 3 bases from V and 7 bases from J, the junction contained 15 bases not matched to a gene.

The gene calls are TRBV15 and TRBJ1-1, with D possibly TRBD1 on 5 matching bases. V shed 0 bases and J shed 4 bases, with 9 bases lying between them. The CDR3 is 14 amino acids. Germline-derived CDR1 and CDR2 are LNHNV and YYDKDF (reference sequence). The chain's CDR3 is CATSREQGFTEAFF. The DNA for the CDR3 is TGTGCCACCAGCAGAGAGCAGGGTTTCACTGAAGCTTTCTTT.

The CDR3: CASSIRQGWTDTQYF. The CDR3 DNA reads TGTGCCAGTAGTATTCGGCAGGGGTGGACAGATACGCAGTATTTT. The chain couples TRBV19 to TRBJ2-3; maybe TRBD1 (6 bases). Trimming pared 3 bases from V and 3 bases from J, leaving 13 bases between. CDR1 and CDR2 from the germline V gene are LNHDA and SQIVND (reference sequence). CDR3 size: 15 residues.

A single count supports this clone. This rearrangement joins TRBV14 to TRBJ2-3; D gene unclear. This CDR3 has 15 amino acids. Germline V gene lookup returns CDR1 SGHDN and CDR2 FVKESK. Trimming removed 5 bases from V and 0 bases from J, with 12 bases in between. The CDR3 bases are TGTGCCAGCAGCTTATTCCTTTCTAGCACAGATACGCAGTATTTT. Its protein product is CASSLFLSSTDTQYF.

In DNA, the CDR3 is TGTGCCAGCAGTCCCCCCCAGGGAAGGGCGACCCAGTACTTC. Translated, it gives CASSPPQGRATQYF. The chain couples TRBV28 to TRBJ2-5, with D possibly being TRBD1 (5 bases). Germline V gene sequence: CDR1 MDHEN, CDR2 SYDVKM. V was shortened by 5 bases and J by 7 bases, with 17 bases between the two germline ends. This CDR3 has 14 residues.

This clone was seen more than once but under ten times. This sequence joins TRBV12-3 or TRBV12-4 and TRBJ1-2; a possible D gene is TRBD1 (5 bases). The CDR3 extends over 13 amino acids. The V end was cut by 0 bases, the J end by 6 bases, with 8 bases between. CDR3 sequence reads: CASSLAEGNGYTF. The DNA of the CDR3 is TGTGCCAGCAGTTTAGCGGAGGGGAATGGCTACACCTTC.